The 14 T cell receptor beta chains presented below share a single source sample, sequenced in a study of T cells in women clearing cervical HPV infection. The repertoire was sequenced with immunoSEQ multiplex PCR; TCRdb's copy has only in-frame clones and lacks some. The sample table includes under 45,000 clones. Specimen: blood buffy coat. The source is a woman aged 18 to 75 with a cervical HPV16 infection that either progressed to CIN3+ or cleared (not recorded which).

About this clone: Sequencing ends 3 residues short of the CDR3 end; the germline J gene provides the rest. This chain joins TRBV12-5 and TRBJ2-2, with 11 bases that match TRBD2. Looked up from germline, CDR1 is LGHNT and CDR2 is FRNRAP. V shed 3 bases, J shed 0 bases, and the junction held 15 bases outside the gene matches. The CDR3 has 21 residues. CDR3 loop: CASGFIPDGVAGGPNTGELFF. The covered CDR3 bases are TGTGCTAGTGGTTTTATACCGGATGGAGTAGCGGGAGGGCCGAACACCGGGGAG.

This CDR3 reads CATSRDRTRGLDTQYF. The sequenced part of the CDR3 DNA is TGTGCCACCAGCAGAGACAGGACTAGAGGGTTAGATACG. The chain joins TRBV15 to TRBJ2-3; TRBD2 matches at 7 bases. The read finishes 3 residues shy of the CDR3 end, and the germline J gene is used to complete it. This CDR3 is 16 amino acids long. Germline V gives CDR1 LNHNV, CDR2 YYDKDF (reference sequence). The junction had 8 bases not matched to a gene; V was cut back by 0 bases and J by 5 bases. The whole variable domain, remainder taken from reference TRBV15 and TRBJ2-3, is DAMVIQNPRYQVTQFGKPVTLSCSQTLNHNVMYWYQQKSSQAPKLLFHYYDKDFNNEADTPDNFQSRRPNTSFCFLDIRSPGLGDTAMYLCATSRDRTRGLDTQYFGPGTRLTVL.

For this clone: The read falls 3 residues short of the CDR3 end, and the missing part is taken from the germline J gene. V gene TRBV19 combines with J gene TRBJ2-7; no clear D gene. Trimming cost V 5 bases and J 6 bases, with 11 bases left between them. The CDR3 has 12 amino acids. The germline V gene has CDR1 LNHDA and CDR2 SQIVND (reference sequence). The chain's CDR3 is CASSLYRSEQYF. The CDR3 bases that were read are TGTGCCAGTAGTCTCTACAGAAGCGAG.

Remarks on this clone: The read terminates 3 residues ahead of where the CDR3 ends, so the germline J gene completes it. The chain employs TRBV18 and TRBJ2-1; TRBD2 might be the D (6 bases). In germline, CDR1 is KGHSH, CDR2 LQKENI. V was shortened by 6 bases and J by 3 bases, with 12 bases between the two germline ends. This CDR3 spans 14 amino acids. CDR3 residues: CASSPDGGYNEQFF. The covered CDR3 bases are TGTGCCAGCTCCCCGGACGGGGGCTACAATGAG.

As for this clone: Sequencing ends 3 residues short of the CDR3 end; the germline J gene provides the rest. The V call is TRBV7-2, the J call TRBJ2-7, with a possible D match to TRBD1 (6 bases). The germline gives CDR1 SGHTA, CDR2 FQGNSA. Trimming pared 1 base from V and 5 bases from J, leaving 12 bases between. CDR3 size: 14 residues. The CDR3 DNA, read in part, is TGTGCCAGCAGCTTAGGGGGGCTGGTCAACGAG. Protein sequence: CASSLGGLVNE. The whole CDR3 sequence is CASSLGGLVNEQYF.

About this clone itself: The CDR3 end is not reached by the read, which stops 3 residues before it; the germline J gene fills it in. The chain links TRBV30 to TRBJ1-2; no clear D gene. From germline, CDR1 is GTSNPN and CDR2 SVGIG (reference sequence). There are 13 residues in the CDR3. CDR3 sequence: CAWSLDSFFGYTF. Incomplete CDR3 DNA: TGTGCCTGGAGTCTGGACTCTTTCTTCGGC.

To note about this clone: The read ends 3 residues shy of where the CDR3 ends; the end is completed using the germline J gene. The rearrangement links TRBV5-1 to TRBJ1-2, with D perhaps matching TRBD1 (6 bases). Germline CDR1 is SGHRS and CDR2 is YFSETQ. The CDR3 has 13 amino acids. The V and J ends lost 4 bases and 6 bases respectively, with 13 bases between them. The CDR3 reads CASSLLQGDGYTF. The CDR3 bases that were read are TGCGCCAGCAGCCTCCTACAGGGTGATGGC.

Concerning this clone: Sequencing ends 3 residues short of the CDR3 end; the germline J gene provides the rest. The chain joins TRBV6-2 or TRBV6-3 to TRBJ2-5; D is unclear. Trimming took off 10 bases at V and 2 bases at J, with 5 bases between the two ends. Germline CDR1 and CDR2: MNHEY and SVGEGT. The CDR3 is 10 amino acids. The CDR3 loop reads CAILQETQYF. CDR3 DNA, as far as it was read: TGTGCCATCCTACAAGAGACC.

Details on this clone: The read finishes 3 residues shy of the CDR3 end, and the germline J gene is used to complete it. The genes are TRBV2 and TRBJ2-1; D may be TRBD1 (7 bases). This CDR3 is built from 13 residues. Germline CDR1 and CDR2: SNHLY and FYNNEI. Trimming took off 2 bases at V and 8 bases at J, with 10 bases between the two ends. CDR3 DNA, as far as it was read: TGTGCCAGCAGTGAAACAGGGGAGGATGAG. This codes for CASSETGEDE. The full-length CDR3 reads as CASSETGEDEQFF.

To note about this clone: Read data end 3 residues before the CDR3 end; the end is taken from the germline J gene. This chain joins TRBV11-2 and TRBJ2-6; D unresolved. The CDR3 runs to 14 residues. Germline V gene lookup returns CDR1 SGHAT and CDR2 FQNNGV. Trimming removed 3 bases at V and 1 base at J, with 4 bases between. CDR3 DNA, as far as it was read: TGTGCCAGCAGCTTGCGGTCTGGGGCCAACGTC. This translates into CASSLRSGANV. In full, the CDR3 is CASSLRSGANVLTF.

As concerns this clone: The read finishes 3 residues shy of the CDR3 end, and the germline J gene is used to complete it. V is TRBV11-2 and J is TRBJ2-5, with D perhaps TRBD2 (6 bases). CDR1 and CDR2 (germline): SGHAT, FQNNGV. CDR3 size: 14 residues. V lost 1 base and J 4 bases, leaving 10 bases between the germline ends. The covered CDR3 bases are TGTGCCAGCAGCTTAGGTGGCGGGATAGAGACC. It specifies CASSLGGGIET. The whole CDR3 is CASSLGGGIETQYF.

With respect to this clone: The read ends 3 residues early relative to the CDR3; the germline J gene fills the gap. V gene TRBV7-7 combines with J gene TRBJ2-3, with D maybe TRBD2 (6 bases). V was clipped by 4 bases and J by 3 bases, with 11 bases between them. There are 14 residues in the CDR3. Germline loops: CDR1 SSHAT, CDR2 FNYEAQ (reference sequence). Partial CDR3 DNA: TGTGCCAGCAGCTATAGCGGTAGTACAGATACG. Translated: CASSYSGSTDT. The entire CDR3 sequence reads CASSYSGSTDTQYF.

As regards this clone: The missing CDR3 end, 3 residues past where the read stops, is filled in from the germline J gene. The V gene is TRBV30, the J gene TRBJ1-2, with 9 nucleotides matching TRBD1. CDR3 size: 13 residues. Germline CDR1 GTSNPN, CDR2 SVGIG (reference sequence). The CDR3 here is CAWSHTGGRGYTF. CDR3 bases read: TGTGCCTGGAGTCATACAGGGGGCAGGGGC.

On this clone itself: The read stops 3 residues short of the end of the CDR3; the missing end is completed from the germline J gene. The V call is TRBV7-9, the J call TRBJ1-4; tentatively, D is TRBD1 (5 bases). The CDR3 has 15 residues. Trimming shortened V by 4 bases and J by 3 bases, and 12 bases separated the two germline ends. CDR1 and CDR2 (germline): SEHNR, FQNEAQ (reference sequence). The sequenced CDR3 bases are TGTGCCAGCAGCTCCGCAGGGTTATCTAATGAAAAA. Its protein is CASSSAGLSNEK. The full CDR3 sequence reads CASSSAGLSNEKLFF. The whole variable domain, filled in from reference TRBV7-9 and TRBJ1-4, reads DTGVSQNPRHKITKRGQNVTFRCDPISEHNRLYWYRQTLGQGPEFLTYFQNEAQLEKSRLLSDRFSAERPKGSFSTLEIQRTEQGDSAMYLCASSSAGLSNEKLFFGSGTQLSVL.